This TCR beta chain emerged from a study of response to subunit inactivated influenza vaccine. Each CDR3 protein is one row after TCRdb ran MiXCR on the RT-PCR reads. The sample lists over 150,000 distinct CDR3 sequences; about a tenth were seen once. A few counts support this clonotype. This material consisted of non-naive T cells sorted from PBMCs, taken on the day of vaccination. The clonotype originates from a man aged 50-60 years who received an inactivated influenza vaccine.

The CDR3 here is CASSLDSGRRTQYF. CDR3 nucleotides: TGTGCCAGCAGCTTAGACAGCGGGAGGAGGACCCAGTACTTC. The J gene is TRBJ2-5, the V gene TRBV11-2; 9 nucleotides match TRBD2. CDR3 size: 14 residues. Germline V gene data show CDR1 as SGHAT and CDR2 as FQNNGV. V was pared by 0 bases and J by 7 bases, with 3 bases of the junction left unmatched.